Presented here are 9 T cell receptor delta chains from one specimen sequenced in a study of γδ T cells in repeated Plasmodium falciparum infection. TCRdb redid the clone calls on the multiplex PCR reads with CATT. Of more than 70,000 delta-chain clones listed, over 0.75% are singletons. Vgamma9/Vdelta2+ and Vdelta2-negative gammadelta T cells were flow-sorted from PBMC for bulk sequencing. Material: gamma-delta T cells from blood. These receptors were taken from a pool of human donors (malaria-infected and uninfected, not separated).

This clone was recorded a few times. The amino acid sequence in TCRdb belongs to a much larger clone and departs from this DNA's translation at residue 14, likely a sequencing read error; the sequence shown is translated from the DNA. The chain links TRDV1 to TRDJ4; no definite D call. The CDR3 contains 17 residues. Germline CDR1 and CDR2: TSWWSYY and QGS. CDR3 sequence: CALGDQLFSGARRHLIF. CDR3 nucleotides: TGTGCTCTTGGGGATCAGCTTTTTTCGGGAGCGCGCAGACACCTGATCTTT.

Points on this clone: One base separates it from a far larger clone, so it is likely a read error. The same CDR3 arises from other DNA sequences in this sample as well. V is TRDV3 and J is TRDJ1; 13 bases match TRDD3. Germline loops: CDR1 TVYSNPD, CDR2 GDNSRS (reference sequence). The ends lost 2 bases at V and 5 bases at J; junction bases unmatched: 17. The CDR3 is made up of 18 amino acids. The CDR3 protein is CAFPSPCVLGDTQDKLIF. For the CDR3, the DNA is TGTGCCTTTCCTTCCCCTTGTGTACTGGGGGATACGCAGGATAAACTCATCTTT.

This clone counts as medium-sized. The same CDR3 can be traced to other DNA sequences in this sample. The chain employs TRDV1 and TRDJ1; 10 nucleotides align to TRDD3. Per germline, CDR1 TSWWSYY and CDR2 QGS. V lost 2 bases, J lost 8 bases, and 23 bases stayed unmatched. CDR3 length equals 20 residues. The CDR3 bases are TGTGCTCTTGGGGAAAATTCCTGCGGCCTTCTCCTGTGGGGGATACAGAAACTCATCTTT. Translated, it gives CALGENSCGLLLWGIQKLIF.

A few counts support this clone. The protein in TCRdb stems from a much larger clone and differs at residue 3 from this DNA's translation, likely a read error; here the protein is translated from the DNA. V and J are TRDV2 and TRDJ1; 9 bases map to TRDD3. Germline-derived CDR1 and CDR2 are GEAIGNYY and EKD. The CDR3 is 19 residues long. The CDR3 sequence: CAWDTVGGYSVGITDKLIF. The CDR3 bases are TGTGCCTGGGACACCGTTGGGGGATATAGTGTGGGCATAACCGATAAACTCATCTTT.

Note on this clone: A single base is all that separates this from a far larger clone, so a read error is likely. Other DNA sequences in this sample translate to the same CDR3. The rearrangement joins TRDV1 to TRDJ1; D possibly corresponds to TRDD2 (6 bases). CDR1 is TSWWSYY and CDR2 is QGS in the germline V gene. The CDR3 loop spans 19 amino acids. In DNA, the CDR3 is TGTGCTCTTGGGGAACTCGCCTTCCCGTATGGTCCGTACACTGATAAACTCATCTTT. This sequence encodes CALGELAFPYGPYTDKLIF.

This clone was found many times. The V gene is TRDV1, the J gene TRDJ2; 11 bases map to TRDD3. V was pared by 1 base and J by 8 bases, with 21 bases of the junction left unmatched. The CDR3 length is 21 residues. CDR1 is TSWWSYY, CDR2 QGS, per germline. The CDR3, as DNA: TGTGCTCTTGGGGAACCGAGCTCTTCATATCACGACTGGGGGATAAACGCACAACTCTTCTTT. Encoded protein: CALGEPSSSYHDWGINAQLFF.

Turning to this clone: TCRdb's entry gives the protein of a much larger clone, which mismatches this DNA's translation at residue 5, likely from a read error; the protein reported here is translated from the DNA. V and J are TRDV2 and TRDJ1, with TRDD3 identical over 9 bases. The J gene is not listed in TCRdb, so it was assigned here from a DNA match to germline. The junction had 16 bases not matched to a gene; V was cut back by 3 bases and J by 3 bases. CDR3 length equals 18 residues. The germline V gene has CDR1 GEAIGNYY and CDR2 EKD. CDR3 DNA sequence: TGTGCCTGTGACGCCCTAAATCTGGGGGATTTAGGGGCCGATAAACTCATCTTT. Protein sequence: CACDALNLGDLGADKLIF.

This clone was picked up many times. A far larger clone is one nucleotide away, so this likely arose from a read error. Other DNA sequences in the sample encode the same CDR3. J is TRDJ1 and V is TRDV1; D uncertain. V was trimmed by 0 bases and J by 8 bases, leaving 10 bases between them. Germline V gene sequence: CDR1 TSWWSYY, CDR2 QGS. This CDR3 contains 13 residues. CDR3 DNA: TGTGCTCTTGGGGAACTCCTGTCTCAAAAACTCATCTTT. It specifies CALGELLSQKLIF.

As regards this clone: This DNA translates differently at residue 5 from the TCRdb protein, which is that of a much larger clone; a read error is likely, and the protein shown is the DNA's own translation. This chain links TRDV1 with TRDJ1; 7 bases agree with TRDD3. This CDR3 has 14 residues. J lost 7 bases, V lost 4 bases, and 9 bases had no gene match. Germline V CDR1 and CDR2: TSWWSYY, QGS. The CDR3 sequence: CALGGRIWGAKLIF. CDR3 coding DNA: TGTGCTCTTGGGGGACGGATCTGGGGGGCTAAACTCATCTTT.